Listed here are 25 T cell receptor beta chains from one sample, sequenced in a study of T-cell memory formation after mild COVID-19. TCRdb reprocessed the 5' RACE reads with MiXCR, giving one entry per CDR3 protein. Among roughly 580,000 distinct CDR3 sequences listed, more than 15% were seen once. Material: PBMCs or a T cell subset sorted from them (not recorded which). Every receptor here comes from an adult woman who had mild COVID-19 (a few samples of this study predate the infection). Cell type and time point are not known.

The chain recombines TRBV24-1 with TRBJ2-1; TRBD2 aligns across 8 bases. The V gene's germline CDR1 is KGHDR and CDR2 SFDVKD. V lost 4 bases, J lost 10 bases, and 11 bases stayed unmatched. The CDR3 sequence is 15 residues long. The CDR3, as DNA: TGTGCCACCAGTGACCCGAGTAGCGGGGCCCACGAGCAGTTCTTC. Amino acids: CATSDPSSGAHEQFF.

This sequence joins TRBV7-2 and TRBJ1-4; the D gene is possibly TRBD1 (5 bases). Germline loops: CDR1 SGHTA, CDR2 FQGNSA. Trimming cost V 2 bases and J 8 bases, with 15 bases left between them. This CDR3 comprises 15 residues. The CDR3, as DNA: TGTGCCAGCAGCTTATTAGGGACCCCGGGGGAAAAACTGTTTTTT. Amino acid sequence: CASSLLGTPGEKLFF.

In this sample, this clonotype turned up a few times. This rearrangement joins TRBV19 to TRBJ2-5; D is possibly TRBD1 or TRBD2 (5 bases each). Germline V lookup: CDR1 LNHDA, CDR2 SQIVND (reference sequence). Trimming removed 3 bases from V and 4 bases from J, with 9 bases in between. The CDR3 covers 13 residues. Here the CDR3 DNA reads TGTGCCAGTAGTATTGGGGGTTCAGAGACCCAGTACTTC. This codes for CASSIGGSETQYF.

This chain joins TRBV4-3 and TRBJ2-5; 13 nucleotides match TRBD2. V gave up 5 bases and J gave up 0 bases; unmatched junction bases: 3. The V gene's germline CDR1 is LGHNA and CDR2 YSLEER. The CDR3 sequence is 16 residues long. In DNA, the CDR3 is TGCGCCAGCAGCGCACTAGCGGGGGGGTACCAAGAGACCCAGTACTTC. Encoded protein: CASSALAGGYQETQYF.

A few counts support this clonotype. The genes are TRBV20-1 and TRBJ1-5; D is uncertain. The CDR3 covers 12 residues. The V and J ends lost 4 bases and 3 bases respectively, with 7 bases between them. Germline loops: CDR1 DFQATT, CDR2 SNEGSKA (reference sequence). CDR3 sequence (DNA): TGCAGTGCTACGGGTCTCAATCAGCCCCAGCATTTT. This translates into CSATGLNQPQHF.

This chain joins TRBV19 and TRBJ1-2; the D is unclear. Germline CDR1 and CDR2: LNHDA and SQIVND (reference sequence). This CDR3 spans 14 amino acids. Trimming removed 6 bases from V and 6 bases from J, with 17 bases in between. CDR3 in amino acids: CASRGREGTHGYTF. CDR3 sequence (DNA): TGTGCCAGTAGGGGTCGGGAGGGTACCCATGGCTACACCTTC.

Remarks on this clonotype: At one end the junction does not follow the germline gene, possibly because of a read error. The chain recombines TRBV7-7 with TRBJ2-1; 7 bases are a match to TRBD2. Germline V lookup: CDR1 SSHAT, CDR2 FNYEAQ (reference sequence). The length of the CDR3 is 17 residues. CDR3 in amino acids: CASSFRLGLAADNEQFF. The CDR3 DNA reads TGTGCTAGCAGCTTTCGGTTGGGTCTAGCGGCAGACAATGAGCAGTTCTTC.

The gene calls are TRBV29-1 and TRBJ2-1; 7 nucleotides match TRBD2. Germline CDR1 SQVTM, CDR2 ANQGSEA. Trimming at V came to 2 bases and at J to 9 bases, leaving 4 bases not matched to a gene. This CDR3 spans 12 amino acids. The CDR3 loop is CSVEYGRPEQFF. CDR3 coding DNA: TGCAGCGTTGAATACGGGAGGCCTGAGCAGTTCTTC.

A few counts support this clonotype. This chain links TRBV24-1 with TRBJ2-6; 11 positions match TRBD1. The CDR3 is made up of 17 amino acids. Germline V lookup: CDR1 KGHDR, CDR2 SFDVKD. The V and J ends lost 3 bases and 2 bases, in that order; junction bases with no gene match: 2. Written as DNA, the CDR3 is TGTGCCACCAGTGATGCGGGACAGGGGGCTGGGGCCAACGTCCTGACTTTC. Its protein is CATSDAGQGAGANVLTF.

This clonotype was seen ten or more times. The CDR3 protein is CASSTSDSSSGANVLTF. For the CDR3, the DNA is TGTGCCAGCAGCACGTCGGACAGTTCTTCTGGGGCCAACGTCCTGACTTTC. The chain combines TRBV11-1 with TRBJ2-6; a weak D match, TRBD1 (6 bases). Per germline, CDR1 SGHAT and CDR2 FQDESV (reference sequence). Trimming took 5 bases from V and 1 from J, leaving 15 bases between them. This CDR3 is 17 amino acids long.

The V and J genes are TRBV6-5 and TRBJ2-7; perhaps TRBD1 as D (6 bases). CDR1 is MNHEY and CDR2 is SVGAGI in the germline V gene. With 6 bases removed from V and 0 bases from J, the gap between germline ends came to 15 bases. This CDR3 has 15 amino acids. This CDR3 reads CASREHTGNSYEQYF. CDR3 sequence (DNA): TGTGCCAGCAGAGAACATACAGGGAACTCCTACGAGCAGTACTTC.

This clonotype has a handful of counts. V gene TRBV15 combines with J gene TRBJ2-2, with D hard to call. Trimming left V 0 bases short and J 7 bases short, with 6 bases between. Germline loops: CDR1 LNHNV, CDR2 YYDKDF (reference sequence). The length of the CDR3 is 13 residues. The CDR3 loop reads CATSRDWGGELFF. In DNA form, the CDR3 reads TGTGCCACCAGCAGAGATTGGGGCGGGGAGCTGTTTTTT.

This clonotype was picked up a small number of times. V and J are TRBV20-1 and TRBJ2-3, with D uncertain. Germline V lookup: CDR1 DFQATT, CDR2 SNEGSKA (reference sequence). This CDR3 comprises 13 residues. Trimming pared 4 bases from V and 2 bases from J, leaving 10 bases between. The CDR3: CSANRAPTDTQYF. CDR3 coding DNA: TGCAGTGCTAATCGCGCCCCCACAGATACGCAGTATTTT.

The sample holds many counts of this clonotype. The chain links TRBV18 to TRBJ2-7, with D uncertain. The CDR3 has 13 residues. CDR1 and CDR2 from the germline V gene are KGHSH and LQKENI. Trimming removed 3 bases from V and 0 bases from J, with 6 bases in between. The CDR3 nucleotides are TGTGCCAGCTCACCCAAAAGCTCCTACGAGCAGTACTTC. Amino acids: CASSPKSSYEQYF.

V usage is TRBV3-1 and J usage is TRBJ1-1; maybe TRBD1 (6 bases). V gave up 0 bases and J gave up 1 base, with 21 bases separating them. CDR3 length equals 19 residues. Germline V gene sequence: CDR1 LGHDT, CDR2 YNNKEL (reference sequence). The CDR3 reads CASSQDQGGWRRRNTEAFF. The CDR3 nucleotides are TGTGCCAGCAGCCAAGATCAAGGGGGGTGGAGGAGACGGAACACTGAAGCTTTCTTT.

This chain uses TRBV5-6 with TRBJ1-1, with D hard to call. Germline assignment: CDR1 SGHDT and CDR2 YYEEEE. V was clipped by 4 bases and J by 7 bases, with 11 bases between them. The CDR3 covers 12 residues. The CDR3 DNA sequence: TGTGCCAGCAGCCCCAGAGGAAGTGAAGCTTTCTTT. It codes for CASSPRGSEAFF.

The chain links TRBV5-1 to TRBJ1-5, with 10 positions matching TRBD1. Trimming cost V 0 bases and J 6 bases; bases outside gene matches: 3. This CDR3 has 15 residues. The germline V gene encodes CDR1 SGHRS and CDR2 YFSETQ. CDR3 sequence reads: CASSLGGTGVQPQHF. DNA for the CDR3: TGCGCCAGCAGCTTGGGCGGGACAGGGGTTCAGCCCCAGCATTTT.

The chain joins TRBV2 to TRBJ2-1; 7 bases agree with TRBD2. This CDR3 contains 14 residues. Germline values: CDR1 SNHLY, CDR2 FYNNEI. Losses at the gene ends were 7 bases for V and 4 bases for J; bases not matched to a gene: 7. This CDR3 reads CASTVPGLYNEQFF. The CDR3 coding sequence is TGTGCCAGCACTGTTCCGGGACTATACAATGAGCAGTTCTTC.

This clonotype was found many times. V is TRBV5-1 and J is TRBJ2-3; no clear D gene. Per the germline V gene, CDR1 is SGHRS and CDR2 is YFSETQ. The CDR3 length is 12 residues. V dropped 4 bases and J dropped 4 bases, with 7 bases sitting between them. The CDR3 loop is CASSKGADTQYF. As DNA, the CDR3 is TGCGCCAGCAGCAAGGGCGCAGATACGCAGTATTTT.

This clonotype was seen a single time. V usage is TRBV2 and J usage is TRBJ2-1; D gene uncertain. The CDR3 is 12 amino acids. Trimming pared 8 bases from V and 4 bases from J, leaving 9 bases between. Germline V CDR1 and CDR2: SNHLY, FYNNEI. CDR3 loop: CASGEEYNEQFF. CDR3 bases: TGTGCCAGCGGGGAAGAATACAATGAGCAGTTCTTC.

The rearrangement joins TRBV7-2 to TRBJ2-1, with TRBD1 matching 10 bases. CDR3 length equals 14 residues. Losses at the gene ends were 4 bases for V and 9 bases for J; bases not matched to a gene: 6. CDR1 and CDR2 from the germline V gene are SGHTA and FQGNSA. CDR3 coding DNA: TGTGCCAGCAGCTCCGGGACAGGGGCCCCTGAGCAGTTCTTC. Its translation: CASSSGTGAPEQFF.

This clonotype was observed a handful of times. V usage is TRBV2 and J usage is TRBJ2-1, with a tentative D call TRBD1 (6 bases). Germline CDR1 SNHLY, CDR2 FYNNEI. Deletions cut 4 bases from V and 7 bases from J, with 11 bases between. The CDR3 sequence is 13 residues long. The CDR3 protein is CASSAQGRNEQFF. Written as DNA, the CDR3 is TGTGCCAGCAGTGCGCAGGGGAGAAATGAGCAGTTCTTC.

There are a few counts of this clonotype. This chain joins TRBV11-2 and TRBJ2-7; TRBD2 agrees at 13 bases. The CDR3 is 16 amino acids. Losses at the gene ends were 1 base for V and 4 bases for J; bases not matched to a gene: 4. Germline loops: CDR1 SGHAT, CDR2 FQNNGV. This CDR3 reads CASSLALTSGRYEQYF. The CDR3 DNA reads as TGTGCCAGCAGCTTAGCACTGACTAGCGGGAGGTACGAGCAGTACTTC.

A few counts support this clonotype. The J gene is TRBJ1-1, the V gene TRBV4-1; unclear D gene. The CDR3 loop spans 15 amino acids. V was clipped by 1 base and J by 1 base, with 10 bases between them. CDR1 is MGHRA and CDR2 is YSYEKL in the germline V gene. Here the CDR3 DNA reads TGCGCCAGCAGCCAAGGGGTGAGTTCGAACACTGAAGCTTTCTTT. It encodes CASSQGVSSNTEAFF.

The rearrangement joins TRBV30 to TRBJ2-1; 15 bases match TRBD2. The CDR3 sequence is 18 residues long. V dropped 3 bases and J dropped 2; count of bases not matched to a gene: 8. In germline, CDR1 is GTSNPN, CDR2 SVGIG (reference sequence). The CDR3 is CAWRWSRTSGGAYNEQFF. For the CDR3, the DNA is TGTGCCTGGAGATGGAGTAGGACTAGCGGGGGGGCCTACAATGAGCAGTTCTTC.